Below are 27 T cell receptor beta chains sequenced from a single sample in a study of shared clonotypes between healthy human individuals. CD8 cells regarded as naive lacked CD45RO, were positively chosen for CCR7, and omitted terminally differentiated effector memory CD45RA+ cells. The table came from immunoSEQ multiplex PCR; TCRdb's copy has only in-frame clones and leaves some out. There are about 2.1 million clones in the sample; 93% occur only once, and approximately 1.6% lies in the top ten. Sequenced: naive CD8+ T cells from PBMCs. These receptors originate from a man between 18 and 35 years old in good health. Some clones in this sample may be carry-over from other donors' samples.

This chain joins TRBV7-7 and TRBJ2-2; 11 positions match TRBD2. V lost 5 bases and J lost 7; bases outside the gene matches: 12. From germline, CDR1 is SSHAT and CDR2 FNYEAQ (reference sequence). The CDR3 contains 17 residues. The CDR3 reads CASSPGLADSWGGELFF. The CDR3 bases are TGTGCCAGCAGCCCGGGACTAGCGGACTCGTGGGGCGGGGAGCTGTTTTTT.

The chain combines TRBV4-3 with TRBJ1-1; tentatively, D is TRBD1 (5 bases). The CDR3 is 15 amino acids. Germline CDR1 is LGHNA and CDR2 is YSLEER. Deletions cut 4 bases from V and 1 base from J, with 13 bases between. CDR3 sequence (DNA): TGCGCCAGCAGCCTGTCGCAGCAGGGGAACACTGAAGCTTTCTTT. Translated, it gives CASSLSQQGNTEAFF.

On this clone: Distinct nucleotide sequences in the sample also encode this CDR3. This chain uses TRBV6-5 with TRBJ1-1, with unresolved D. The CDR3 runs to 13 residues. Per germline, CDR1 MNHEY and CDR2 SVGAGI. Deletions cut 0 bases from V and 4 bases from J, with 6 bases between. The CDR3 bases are TGTGCCAGCAGTTACTCCAGGTCCACTGAAGCTTTCTTT. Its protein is CASSYSRSTEAFF.

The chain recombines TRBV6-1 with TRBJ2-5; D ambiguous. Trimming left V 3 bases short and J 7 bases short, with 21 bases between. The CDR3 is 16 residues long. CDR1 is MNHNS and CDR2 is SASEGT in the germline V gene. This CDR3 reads CASSESRIPVLGTQYF. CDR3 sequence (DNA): TGTGCCAGCAGTGAGTCCCGGATTCCGGTCTTGGGGACCCAGTACTTC.

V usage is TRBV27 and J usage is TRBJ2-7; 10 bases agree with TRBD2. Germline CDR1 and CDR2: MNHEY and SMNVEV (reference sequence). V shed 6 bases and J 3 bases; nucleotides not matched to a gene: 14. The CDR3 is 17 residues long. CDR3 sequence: CASSPNEAGGRYYEQYF. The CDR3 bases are TGTGCCAGCAGCCCAAACGAAGCGGGAGGGCGTTACTACGAGCAGTACTTC.

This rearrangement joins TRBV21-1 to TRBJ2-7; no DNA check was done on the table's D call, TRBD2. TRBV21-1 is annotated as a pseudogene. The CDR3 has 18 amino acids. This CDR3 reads CASSKGRASGTTTMVQYF. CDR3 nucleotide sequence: TGTGCCAGCAGCAAGGGTCGGGCTAGCGGGACAACTACGATGGTGCAGTACTTC.

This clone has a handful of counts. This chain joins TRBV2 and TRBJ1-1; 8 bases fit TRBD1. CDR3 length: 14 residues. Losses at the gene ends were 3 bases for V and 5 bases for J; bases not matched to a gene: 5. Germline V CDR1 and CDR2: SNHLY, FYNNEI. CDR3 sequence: CASSEQGAGTEAFF. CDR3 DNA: TGTGCCAGCAGTGAGCAGGGGGCGGGGACTGAAGCTTTCTTT.

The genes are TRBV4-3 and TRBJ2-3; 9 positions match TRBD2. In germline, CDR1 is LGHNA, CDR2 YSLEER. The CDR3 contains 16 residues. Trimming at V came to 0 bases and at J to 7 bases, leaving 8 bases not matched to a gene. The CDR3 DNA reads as TGCGCCAGCAGCCAAGAACTATCTAGCGGGACGAATACGCAGTATTTT. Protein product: CASSQELSSGTNTQYF.

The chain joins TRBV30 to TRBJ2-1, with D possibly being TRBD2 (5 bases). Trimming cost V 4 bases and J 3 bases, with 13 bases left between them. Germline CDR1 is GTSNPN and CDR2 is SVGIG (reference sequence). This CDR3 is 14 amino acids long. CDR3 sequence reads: CAWTHSGVYNEQFF. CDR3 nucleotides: TGTGCCTGGACTCACAGCGGTGTCTACAATGAGCAGTTCTTC.

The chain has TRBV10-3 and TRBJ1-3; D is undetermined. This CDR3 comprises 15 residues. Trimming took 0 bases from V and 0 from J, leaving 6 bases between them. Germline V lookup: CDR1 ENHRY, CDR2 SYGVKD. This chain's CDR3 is CAISESFHSGNTIYF. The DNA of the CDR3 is TGTGCCATCAGTGAGTCCTTTCACTCTGGAAACACCATATATTTT.

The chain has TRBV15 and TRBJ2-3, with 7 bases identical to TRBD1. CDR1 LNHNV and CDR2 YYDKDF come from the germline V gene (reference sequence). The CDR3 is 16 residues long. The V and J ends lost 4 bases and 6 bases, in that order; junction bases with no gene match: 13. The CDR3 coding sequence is TGTGCCACCAGCACCGAGGGGGCTAGGGCCTCGGATACGCAGTATTTT. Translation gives CATSTEGARASDTQYF. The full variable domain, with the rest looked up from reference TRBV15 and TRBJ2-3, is DAMVIQNPRYQVTQFGKPVTLSCSQTLNHNVMYWYQQKSSQAPKLLFHYYDKDFNNEADTPDNFQSRRPNTSFCFLDIRSPGLGDTAMYLCATSTEGARASDTQYFGPGTRLTVL.

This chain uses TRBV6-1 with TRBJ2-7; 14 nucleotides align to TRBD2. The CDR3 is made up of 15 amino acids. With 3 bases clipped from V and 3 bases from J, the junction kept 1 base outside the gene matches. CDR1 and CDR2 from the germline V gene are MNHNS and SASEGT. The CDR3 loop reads CASSDGTSGSYEQYF. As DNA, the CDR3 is TGTGCCAGCAGTGACGGGACTAGCGGGAGCTACGAGCAGTACTTC.

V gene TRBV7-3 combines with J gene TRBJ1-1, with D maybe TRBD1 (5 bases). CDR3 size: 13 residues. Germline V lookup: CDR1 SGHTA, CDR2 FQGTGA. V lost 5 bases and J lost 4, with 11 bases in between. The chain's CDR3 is CASSPRGGTEAFF. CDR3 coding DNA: TGTGCCAGCAGCCCTAGGGGAGGCACTGAAGCTTTCTTT.

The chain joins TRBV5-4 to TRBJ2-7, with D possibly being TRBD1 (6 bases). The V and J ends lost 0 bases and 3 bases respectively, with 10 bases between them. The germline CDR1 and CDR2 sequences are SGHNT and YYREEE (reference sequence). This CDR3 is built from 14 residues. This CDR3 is CASSLASRGYEQYF. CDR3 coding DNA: TGTGCCAGCAGCTTGGCCAGCAGGGGCTACGAGCAGTACTTC.

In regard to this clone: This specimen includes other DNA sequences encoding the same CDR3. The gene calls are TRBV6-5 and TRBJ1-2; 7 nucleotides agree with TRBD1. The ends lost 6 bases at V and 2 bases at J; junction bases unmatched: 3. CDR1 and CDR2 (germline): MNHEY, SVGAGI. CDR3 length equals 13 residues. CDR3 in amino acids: CASSSTGNYGYTF. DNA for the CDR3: TGTGCCAGCAGCTCGACAGGGAACTATGGCTACACCTTC.

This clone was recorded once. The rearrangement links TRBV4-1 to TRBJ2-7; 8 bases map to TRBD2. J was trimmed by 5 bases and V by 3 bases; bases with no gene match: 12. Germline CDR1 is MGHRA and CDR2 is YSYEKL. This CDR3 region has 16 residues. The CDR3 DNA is TGCGCCAGCAGCCAGCGAACTAGCGGCGGGGCGGACGAGCAGTACTTC. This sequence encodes CASSQRTSGGADEQYF.

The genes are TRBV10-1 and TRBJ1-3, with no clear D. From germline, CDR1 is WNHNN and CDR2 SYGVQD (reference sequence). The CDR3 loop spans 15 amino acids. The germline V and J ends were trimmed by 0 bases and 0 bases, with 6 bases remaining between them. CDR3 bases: TGCGCCAGCAGTGAGTCCCGCACCTCTGGAAACACCATATATTTT. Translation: CASSESRTSGNTIYF.

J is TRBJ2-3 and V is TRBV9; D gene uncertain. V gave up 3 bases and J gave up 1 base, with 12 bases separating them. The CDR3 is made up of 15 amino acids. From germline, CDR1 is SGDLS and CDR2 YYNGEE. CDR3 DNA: TGTGCCAGCAGCGCGGATTTCCTAGGCACAGATACGCAGTATTTT. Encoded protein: CASSADFLGTDTQYF.

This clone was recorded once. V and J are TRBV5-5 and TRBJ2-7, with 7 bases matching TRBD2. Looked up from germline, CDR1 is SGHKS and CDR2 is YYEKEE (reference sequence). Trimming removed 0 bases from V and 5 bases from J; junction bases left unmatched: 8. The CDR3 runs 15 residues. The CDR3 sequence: CASSLGVREGHEQYF. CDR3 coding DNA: TGTGCCAGCAGCTTGGGTGTCAGGGAGGGACACGAGCAGTACTTC.

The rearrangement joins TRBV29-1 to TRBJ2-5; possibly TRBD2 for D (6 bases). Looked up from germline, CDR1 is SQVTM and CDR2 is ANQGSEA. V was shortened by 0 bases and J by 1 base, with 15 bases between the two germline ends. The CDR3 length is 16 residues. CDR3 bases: TGCAGCGTTGAAGATCACCTTTGGGACTCCCAAGAGACCCAGTACTTC. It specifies CSVEDHLWDSQETQYF.

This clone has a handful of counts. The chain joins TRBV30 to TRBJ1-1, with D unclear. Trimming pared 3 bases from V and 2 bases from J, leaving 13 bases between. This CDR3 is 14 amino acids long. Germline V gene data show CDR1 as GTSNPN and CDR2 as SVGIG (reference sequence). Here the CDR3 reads CAWRSAGFNTEAFF. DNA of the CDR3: TGTGCCTGGAGGTCTGCGGGCTTTAACACTGAAGCTTTCTTT.

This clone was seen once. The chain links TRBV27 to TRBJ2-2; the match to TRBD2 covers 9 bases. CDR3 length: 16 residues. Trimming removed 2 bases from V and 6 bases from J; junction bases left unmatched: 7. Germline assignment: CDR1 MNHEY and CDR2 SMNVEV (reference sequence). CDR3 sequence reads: CASSLAGGPVAGELFF. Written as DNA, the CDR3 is TGTGCCAGCAGTTTAGCGGGAGGGCCGGTGGCCGGGGAGCTGTTTTTT.

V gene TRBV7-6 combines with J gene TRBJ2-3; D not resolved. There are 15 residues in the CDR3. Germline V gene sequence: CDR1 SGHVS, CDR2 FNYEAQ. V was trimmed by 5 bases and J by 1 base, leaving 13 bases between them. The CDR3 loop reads CASSPSWSRTDTQYF. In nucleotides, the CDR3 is TGTGCCAGCAGCCCCTCTTGGAGTCGCACAGATACGCAGTATTTT.

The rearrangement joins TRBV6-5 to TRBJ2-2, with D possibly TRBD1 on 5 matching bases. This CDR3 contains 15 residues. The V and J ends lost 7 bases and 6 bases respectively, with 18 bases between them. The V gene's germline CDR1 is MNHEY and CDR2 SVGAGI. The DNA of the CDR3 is TGTGCCAGCACTCTCCGGCAGGGATGGCCCGGGGAGCTGTTTTTT. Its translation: CASTLRQGWPGELFF.

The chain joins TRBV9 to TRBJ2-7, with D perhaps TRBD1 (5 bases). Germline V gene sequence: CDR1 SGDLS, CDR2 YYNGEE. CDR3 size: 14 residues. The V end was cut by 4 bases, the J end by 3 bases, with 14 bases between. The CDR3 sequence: CASSPIKDSYEQYF. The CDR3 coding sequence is TGTGCCAGCAGCCCTATAAAAGACAGCTACGAGCAGTACTTC.

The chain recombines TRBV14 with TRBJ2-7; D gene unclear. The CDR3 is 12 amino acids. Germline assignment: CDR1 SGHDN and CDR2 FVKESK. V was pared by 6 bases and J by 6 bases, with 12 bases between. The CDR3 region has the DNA TGTGCCAGCAGTCGCACCGGATTCGAGCAGTACTTC. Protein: CASSRTGFEQYF.

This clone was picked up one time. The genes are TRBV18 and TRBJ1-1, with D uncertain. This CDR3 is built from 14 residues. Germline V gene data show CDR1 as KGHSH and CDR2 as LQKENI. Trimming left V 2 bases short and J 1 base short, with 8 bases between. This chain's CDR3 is CASSPSAANTEAFF. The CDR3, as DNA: TGTGCCAGCTCACCATCCGCAGCGAACACTGAAGCTTTCTTT.